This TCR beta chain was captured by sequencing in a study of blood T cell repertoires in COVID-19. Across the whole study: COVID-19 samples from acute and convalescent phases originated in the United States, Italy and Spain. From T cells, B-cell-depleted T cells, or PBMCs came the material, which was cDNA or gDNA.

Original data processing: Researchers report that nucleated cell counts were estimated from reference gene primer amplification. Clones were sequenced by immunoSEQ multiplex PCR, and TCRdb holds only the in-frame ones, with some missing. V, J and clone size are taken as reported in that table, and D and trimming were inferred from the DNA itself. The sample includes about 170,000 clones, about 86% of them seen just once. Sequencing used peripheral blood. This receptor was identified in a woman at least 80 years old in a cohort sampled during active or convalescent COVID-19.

The DNA of the CDR3 is TGTGCCATCATGGAGACAGGGGGCGACGGCACTGAAGCTTTCTTT. Protein: CAIMETGGDGTEAFF. The rearrangement joins TRBV10-3 to TRBJ1-1; 10 bases are shared with TRBD1. This CDR3 contains 15 residues. The J segment lost 4 bases and the V segment lost 7 bases, leaving 9 bases of the junction unmatched. Germline V gene lookup returns CDR1 ENHRY and CDR2 SYGVKD.